These T cell receptor beta chains were read from a single sample in a study of T cell responses to AZD1222 COVID-19 vaccine. Sequencing used immunoSEQ multiplex PCR; TCRdb keeps in-frame clones, though not all of them. The sample carries 150,000 or so clones, 85% to 95% recorded once. The source material was peripheral blood, sampled on day 0 of AZD1222 vaccination. These TCRs come from an adult in good health. CDR3s include the opening cysteine and the closing phenylalanine or tryptophan. The order of the fields is CDR3 DNA, CDR3 protein, V gene, D gene, J gene, clone size. D genes are given only for firm matches. Clone size is not always given. Where it is, it says once, few, many or a class for expanded clones.

DNA: TGTGCCTGGAGTGTAGCCGTTAACACTGAAGCTTTCTTT
CDR3: CAWSVAVNTEAFF
V: TRBV30
D: -
J: TRBJ1-1
size: -

DNA: TGTGCCAGTAGTATTGGGGTGAATACTGAAGCTTTCTTT
CDR3: CASSIGVNTEAFF
V: TRBV19
D: -
J: TRBJ1-1
size: -

DNA: TGTGCCAGCAGCGCCCCGGGACTAGTCCACAATGAGCAGTTCTTC
CDR3: CASSAPGLVHNEQFF
V: TRBV6-2/TRBV6-3
D: TRBD2
J: TRBJ2-1
size: -

DNA: TGTGCTCAGGACTGGGGCTACTCTGGAAACACCATATATTTT
CDR3: CAQDWGYSGNTIYF
V: TRBV30
D: -
J: TRBJ1-3
size: -

DNA: TGTGCCAGCAGTGAGGGGCAGGACAGTCAGCCCCAGCATTTT
CDR3: CASSEGQDSQPQHF
V: TRBV25-1
D: -
J: TRBJ1-5
size: -

DNA: TGTGCCAGCAGCCTCTCTAGCGAGTCCTACAATGAGCAGTTCTTC
CDR3: CASSLSSESYNEQFF
V: TRBV11-2
D: -
J: TRBJ2-1
size: -

DNA: TGCGCCAGCAGCCAAGAGATGAAAAATGAGCAGTTCTTC
CDR3: CASSQEMKNEQFF
V: TRBV4-3
D: -
J: TRBJ2-1
size: -

DNA: TGCGCCAGCAGCCTATCCGGGACAGGGGAAGAGACCCAGTACTTC
CDR3: CASSLSGTGEETQYF
V: TRBV4-1
D: TRBD1
J: TRBJ2-5
size: once

DNA: TGTGCCAGCAAAGTGGACAGGGATCTGATTGAAGCTTTCTTT
CDR3: CASKVDRDLIEAFF
V: TRBV28
D: TRBD1
J: TRBJ1-1
size: -

DNA: TGTGCCAGCACCGAGAGCTATGGCTACACCTTC
CDR3: CASTESYGYTF
V: TRBV7-9
D: -
J: TRBJ1-2
size: -

DNA: TGTGCCAGTCGGGGACAGGGAACGGGTAGCAATCAGCCCCAGCATTTT
CDR3: CASRGQGTGSNQPQHF
V: TRBV19
D: TRBD1
J: TRBJ1-5
size: -

DNA: TGTGCCAGCAGCGTCGGGGGGACCCCCTCCTACGAGCAGTACTTC
CDR3: CASSVGGTPSYEQYF
V: TRBV9
D: TRBD2
J: TRBJ2-7
size: few

DNA: TGTGCCAGCAGTTTACAGGGGGCTGGCTACACCTTC
CDR3: CASSLQGAGYTF
V: TRBV28
D: TRBD1
J: TRBJ1-2
size: -

DNA: TGCGCCAGCAGCTTGTGGGACGGTCGCTCCTACGAGCAGTACTTC
CDR3: CASSLWDGRSYEQYF
V: TRBV5-1
D: -
J: TRBJ2-7
size: once

DNA: TGTGCCAGCACCAGTCTTCAAACCTACGAGCAGTACTTC
CDR3: CASTSLQTYEQYF
V: TRBV5-6
D: -
J: TRBJ2-7
size: -

DNA: TGTGCCAGCAGCCGGGACTACCGTCAGCAGTTCTTC
CDR3: CASSRDYRQQFF
V: TRBV21-1
D: -
J: TRBJ2-1
size: -

DNA: TGTGCCACCAGCAGAGATTTGAATCAGCCCCAGCATTTT
CDR3: CATSRDLNQPQHF
V: TRBV15
D: -
J: TRBJ1-5
size: -

DNA: TGTGCCTGGGGGGGCCTTGCAACTAATGAAAAACTGTTTTTT
CDR3: CAWGGLATNEKLFF
V: TRBV30
D: -
J: TRBJ1-4
size: -

DNA: TGTGCCAGCAGCCTGGAAGGGTTTAGCAATCAGCCCCAGCATTTT
CDR3: CASSLEGFSNQPQHF
V: TRBV7-2
D: -
J: TRBJ1-5
size: -

DNA: TGTGCCAGCAGTTCTCCGTTGAAGGGCTCGGACACTGAAGCTTTCTTT
CDR3: CASSSPLKGSDTEAFF
V: TRBV28
D: -
J: TRBJ1-1
size: -